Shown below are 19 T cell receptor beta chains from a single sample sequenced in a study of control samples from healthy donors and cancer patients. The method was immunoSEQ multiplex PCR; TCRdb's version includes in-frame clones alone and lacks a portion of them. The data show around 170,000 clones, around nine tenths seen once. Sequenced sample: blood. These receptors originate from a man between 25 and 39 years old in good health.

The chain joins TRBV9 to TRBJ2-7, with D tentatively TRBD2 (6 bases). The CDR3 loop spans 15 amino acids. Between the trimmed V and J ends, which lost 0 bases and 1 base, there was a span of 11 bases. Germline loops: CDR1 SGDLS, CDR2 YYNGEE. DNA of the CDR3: TGTGCCAGCAGCGTAGGGGGGGACGGGTCCTACGAGCAGTACTTC. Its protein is CASSVGGDGSYEQYF.

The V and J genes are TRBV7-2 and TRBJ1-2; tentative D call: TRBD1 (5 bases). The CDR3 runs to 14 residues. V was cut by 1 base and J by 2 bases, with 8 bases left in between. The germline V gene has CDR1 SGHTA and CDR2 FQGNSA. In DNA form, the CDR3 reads TGTGCCAGCAGCTTAGTTGGGGGGAACTATGGCTACACCTTC. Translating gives CASSLVGGNYGYTF.

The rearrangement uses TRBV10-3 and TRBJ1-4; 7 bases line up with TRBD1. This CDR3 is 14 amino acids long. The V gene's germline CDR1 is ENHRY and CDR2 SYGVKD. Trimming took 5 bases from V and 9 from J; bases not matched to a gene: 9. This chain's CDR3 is CAISPDREGKKLFF. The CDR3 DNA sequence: TGTGCCATCAGTCCTGACAGGGAAGGCAAAAAACTGTTTTTT.

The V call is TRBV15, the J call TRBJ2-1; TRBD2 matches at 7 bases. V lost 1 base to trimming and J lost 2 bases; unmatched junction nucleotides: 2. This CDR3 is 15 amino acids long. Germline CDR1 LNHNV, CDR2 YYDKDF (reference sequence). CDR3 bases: TGTGCCACCAGCAGAGTGGCGGGAGCCTACAATGAGCAGTTCTTC. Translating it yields CATSRVAGAYNEQFF.

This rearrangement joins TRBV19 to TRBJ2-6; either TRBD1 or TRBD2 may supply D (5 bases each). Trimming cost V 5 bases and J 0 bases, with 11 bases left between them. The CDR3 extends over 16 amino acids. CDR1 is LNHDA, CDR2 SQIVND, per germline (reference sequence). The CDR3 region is CASSSGRSSGANVLTF. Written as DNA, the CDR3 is TGTGCCAGTAGTTCGGGACGGTCCTCTGGGGCCAACGTCCTGACTTTC.

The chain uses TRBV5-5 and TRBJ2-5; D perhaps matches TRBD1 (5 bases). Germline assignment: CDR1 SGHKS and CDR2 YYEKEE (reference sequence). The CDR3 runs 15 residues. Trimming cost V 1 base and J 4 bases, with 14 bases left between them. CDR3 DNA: TGTGCCAGCAGCTTGTATCCAGGGTGGGGAGAGACCCAGTACTTC. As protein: CASSLYPGWGETQYF.

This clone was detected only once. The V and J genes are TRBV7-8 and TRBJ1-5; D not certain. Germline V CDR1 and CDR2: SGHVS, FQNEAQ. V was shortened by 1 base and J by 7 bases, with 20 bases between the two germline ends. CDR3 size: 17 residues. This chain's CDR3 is CASSLGLMGGIRQPQHF. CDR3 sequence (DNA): TGTGCCAGCAGCTTAGGCCTTATGGGAGGCATTCGGCAGCCCCAGCATTTT.

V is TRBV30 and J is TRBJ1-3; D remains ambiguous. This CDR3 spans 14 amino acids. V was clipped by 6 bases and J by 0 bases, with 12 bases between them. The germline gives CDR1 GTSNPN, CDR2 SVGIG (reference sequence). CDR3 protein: CACQDGFSGNTIYF. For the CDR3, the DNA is TGTGCCTGCCAGGACGGATTCTCTGGAAACACCATATATTTT.

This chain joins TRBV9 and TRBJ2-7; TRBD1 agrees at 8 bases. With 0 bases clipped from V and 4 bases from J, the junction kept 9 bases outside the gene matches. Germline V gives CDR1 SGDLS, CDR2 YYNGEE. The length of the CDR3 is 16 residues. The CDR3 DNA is TGTGCCAGCAGCGTAGCACTAGCCGGACAGGGTTACGAGCAGTACTTC. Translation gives CASSVALAGQGYEQYF.

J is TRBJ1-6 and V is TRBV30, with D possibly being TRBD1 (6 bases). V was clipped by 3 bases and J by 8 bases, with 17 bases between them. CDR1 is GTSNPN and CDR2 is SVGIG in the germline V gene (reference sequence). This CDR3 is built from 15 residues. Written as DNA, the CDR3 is TGTGCCTGGAGCGACAGGCCGGTGGTGGATTCACCCCTCCACTTT. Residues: CAWSDRPVVDSPLHF.

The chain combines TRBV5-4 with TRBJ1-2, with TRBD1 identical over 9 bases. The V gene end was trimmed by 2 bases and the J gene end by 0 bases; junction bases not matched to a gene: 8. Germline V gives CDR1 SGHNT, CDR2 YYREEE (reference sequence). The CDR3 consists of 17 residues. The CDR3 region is CASSLDRGFTANYGYTF. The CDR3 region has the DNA TGTGCCAGCAGCTTAGACAGGGGGTTCACCGCTAACTATGGCTACACCTTC. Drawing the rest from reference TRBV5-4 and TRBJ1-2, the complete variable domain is ETGVTQSPTHLIKTRGQQVTLRCSSQSGHNTVSWYQQALGQGPQFIFQYYREEENGRGNFPPRFSGLQFPNYSSELNVNALELDDSALYLCASSLDRGFTANYGYTFGSGTRLTVV.

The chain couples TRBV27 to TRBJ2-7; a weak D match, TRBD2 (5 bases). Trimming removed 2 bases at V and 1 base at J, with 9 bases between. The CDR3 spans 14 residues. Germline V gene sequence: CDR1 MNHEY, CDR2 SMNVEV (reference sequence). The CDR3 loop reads CASSLRAGSYEQYF. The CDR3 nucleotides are TGTGCCAGCAGTTTAAGGGCGGGTTCCTACGAGCAGTACTTC.

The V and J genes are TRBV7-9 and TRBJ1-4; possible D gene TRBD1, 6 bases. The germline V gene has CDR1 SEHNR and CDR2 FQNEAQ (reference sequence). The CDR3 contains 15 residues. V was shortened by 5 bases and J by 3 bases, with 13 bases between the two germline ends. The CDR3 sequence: CASSPGQNPNEKLFF. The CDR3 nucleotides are TGTGCCAGCAGCCCTGGACAGAACCCTAATGAAAAACTGTTTTTT. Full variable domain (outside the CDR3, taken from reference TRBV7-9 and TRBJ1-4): DTGVSQNPRHKITKRGQNVTFRCDPISEHNRLYWYRQTLGQGPEFLTYFQNEAQLEKSRLLSDRFSAERPKGSFSTLEIQRTEQGDSAMYLCASSPGQNPNEKLFFGSGTQLSVL.

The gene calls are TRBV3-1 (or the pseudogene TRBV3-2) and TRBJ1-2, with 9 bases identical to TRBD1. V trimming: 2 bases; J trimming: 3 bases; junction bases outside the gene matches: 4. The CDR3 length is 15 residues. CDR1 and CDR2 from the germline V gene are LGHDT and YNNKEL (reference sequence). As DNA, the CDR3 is TGTGCCAGCAGCCAATGGACAGGGGAAGACTATGGCTACACCTTC. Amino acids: CASSQWTGEDYGYTF.

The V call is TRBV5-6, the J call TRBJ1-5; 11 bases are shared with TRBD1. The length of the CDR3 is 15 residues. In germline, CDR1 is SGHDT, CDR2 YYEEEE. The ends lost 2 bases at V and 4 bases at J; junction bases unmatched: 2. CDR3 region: CASSLGTGGNQPQHF. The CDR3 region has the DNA TGTGCCAGCAGCTTAGGGACAGGGGGAAATCAGCCCCAGCATTTT.

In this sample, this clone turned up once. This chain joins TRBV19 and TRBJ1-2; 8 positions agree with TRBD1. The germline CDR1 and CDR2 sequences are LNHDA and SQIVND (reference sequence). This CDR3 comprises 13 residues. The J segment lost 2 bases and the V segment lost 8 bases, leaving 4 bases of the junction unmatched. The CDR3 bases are TGTGCCAGTCGGACAGGGTCCAACTATGGCTACACCTTC. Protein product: CASRTGSNYGYTF. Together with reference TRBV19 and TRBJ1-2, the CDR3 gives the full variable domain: DGGITQSPKYLFRKEGQNVTLSCEQNLNHDAMYWYRQDPGQGLRLIYYSQIVNDFQKGDIAEGYSVSREKKESFPLTVTSAQKNPTAFYLCASRTGSNYGYTFGSGTRLTVV.

As DNA, the CDR3 is TGTGCCAGCAGCTCTCCACGGATGTGGACCGGGGAGCTGTTTTTT. Translating it yields CASSSPRMWTGELFF. V is TRBV7-9 and J is TRBJ2-2; no clear D gene. The CDR3 is 15 residues long. CDR1 and CDR2 from the germline V gene are SEHNR and FQNEAQ (reference sequence). The germline V and J ends were trimmed by 4 bases and 5 bases, with 14 bases remaining between them.

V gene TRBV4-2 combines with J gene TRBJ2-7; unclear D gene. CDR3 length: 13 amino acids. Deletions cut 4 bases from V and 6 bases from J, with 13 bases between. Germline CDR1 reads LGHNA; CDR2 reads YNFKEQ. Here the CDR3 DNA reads TGTGCCAGCAGCCCCGCAGCGAGAAGCGAGCAGTACTTC. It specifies CASSPAARSEQYF.

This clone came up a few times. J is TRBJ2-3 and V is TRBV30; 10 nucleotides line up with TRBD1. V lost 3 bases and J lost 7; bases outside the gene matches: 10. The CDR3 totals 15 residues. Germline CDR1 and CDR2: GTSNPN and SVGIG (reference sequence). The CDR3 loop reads CAWRPGQGVGNTQYF. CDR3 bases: TGTGCCTGGAGGCCCGGACAGGGGGTCGGGAATACGCAGTATTTT.